This TCR beta chain originates from a study of blood T cell repertoires in COVID-19. This clone was counted a few times. Profiled with immunoSEQ multiplex PCR; TCRdb holds only in-frame clones, not every one. The table lists 150,000 to 200,000 clones, around nine tenths of them singletons. Per the germline V gene, CDR1 is KGHSH and CDR2 is LQKENI. The trim removed 4 bases at V and 9 bases at J, leaving 11 bases unmatched. The CDR3 totals 16 residues. This receptor was taken from a man between 60 and 75 years old with COVID-19, enrolled during active disease. The V and J genes are TRBV18 and TRBJ1-5; 11 bases map to TRBD1. Input material: peripheral blood. In DNA form, the CDR3 reads TGTGCCAGCTCACTAAGCGACCGGGACAGGGGGTTGCCCCAGCATTTT. It is translated as CASSLSDRDRGLPQHF.